Following are 18 T cell receptor beta chains from one sample sequenced in a study of response to subunit inactivated influenza vaccine. One entry per CDR3 protein, called by TCRdb with MiXCR from the RT-PCR reads. The profile covers about 540,000 distinct CDR3 sequences, with around a quarter appearing a single time and 2.5% to 3% taken by the ten largest. These same records also appear under a second study, on T cells expressing NK-cell markers. That report notes: TCR beta libraries carry UMIs added by 5'RACE template switching.

The sample was CD4+ T cells sorted from PBMCs, taken approximately 13 days after vaccination. These receptors were obtained from a man in his forties or fifties who received an inactivated influenza vaccine.

This clonotype was counted a few times. The germline gene is not matched at one end of the junction; a read error may be the cause. The chain uses TRBV7-7 and TRBJ1-6, with TRBD1 as a possible D gene (5 bases). This CDR3 comprises 15 residues. Looked up from germline, CDR1 is SSHAT and CDR2 is FNYEAQ (reference sequence). CDR3 protein: CASSLDDSTNSPLHF. Here the CDR3 DNA reads TGTGCTAGCAGCTTAGACGACAGTACAAATTCACCCCTCCACTTT.

The J gene is TRBJ2-3, the V gene TRBV6-2 or TRBV6-3; 8 nucleotides align to TRBD2. With 6 bases clipped from V and 5 bases from J, the junction kept 4 bases outside the gene matches. Germline V lookup: CDR1 MNHEY, CDR2 SVGEGT. The CDR3 length is 13 residues. The CDR3 region has the DNA TGTGCCAGCAGGGCGGGGGGCCGAGATACGCAGTATTTT. Translating it yields CASRAGGRDTQYF.

In this sample, this clonotype turned up a few times. V and J are TRBV27 and TRBJ1-2, with D unresolved. With 3 bases removed from V and 9 bases from J, the gap between germline ends came to 14 bases. The CDR3 consists of 13 residues. Looked up from germline, CDR1 is MNHEY and CDR2 is SMNVEV (reference sequence). The CDR3 protein is CASSLRDQRSYTF. Here the CDR3 DNA reads TGTGCCAGCAGTTTGCGAGATCAACGAAGCTACACCTTC.

The V call is TRBV12-3 or TRBV12-4, the J call TRBJ1-2, with no clear D. This CDR3 region has 13 residues. V was cut by 2 bases and J by 4 bases, with 8 bases left in between. The DNA for the CDR3 is TGTGCCAGCAGTTTATGGGCATCCTATGGCTACACCTTC. Encoded protein: CASSLWASYGYTF.

The CDR3 region has the DNA TGCGCCAGCATCCCCTCTAGCGGGGGGGCCCGGGAGCTGTTTTTT. Residues: CASIPSSGGARELFF. The V gene is TRBV5-1, the J gene TRBJ2-2; TRBD2 aligns across 12 bases. V dropped 6 bases and J dropped 9; count of bases not matched to a gene: 9. The CDR3 totals 15 residues. Germline CDR1 reads SGHRS; CDR2 reads YFSETQ.

The chain links TRBV27 to TRBJ2-7, with 10 bases matching TRBD1. The CDR3 consists of 15 residues. V lost 5 bases to trimming and J lost 6 bases; unmatched junction nucleotides: 10. The V gene's germline CDR1 is MNHEY and CDR2 SMNVEV (reference sequence). CDR3 nucleotides: TGTGCCAGCAGTCCCGACAGGGGGCTGTTCGCCGAGCAGTACTTC. It encodes CASSPDRGLFAEQYF.

The CDR3 here is CASSLSPGFSYNEQFF. The CDR3 DNA reads as TGCGCCAGCAGCTTAAGTCCAGGGTTCTCCTACAATGAGCAGTTCTTC. The chain has TRBV5-1 and TRBJ2-1, with TRBD1 as a possible D gene (5 bases). V was cut by 2 bases and J by 0 bases, with 12 bases left in between. This CDR3 is 16 amino acids long. Germline V gives CDR1 SGHRS, CDR2 YFSETQ.

This clonotype turned up a few times. The chain recombines TRBV7-3 with TRBJ2-2, with TRBD2 identical over 9 bases. There are 15 residues in the CDR3. Unmatched junction bases numbered 12, after V lost 8 bases and J lost 8 bases. Germline-derived CDR1 and CDR2 are SGHTA and FQGTGA. The CDR3 loop is CASSAGVAGVGELFF. DNA for the CDR3: TGTGCCAGCTCAGCGGGGGTAGCGGGAGTTGGGGAGCTGTTTTTT.

This clonotype was recorded a few times. V and J are TRBV9 and TRBJ2-5; a weak D match, TRBD1 (6 bases). The CDR3 length is 16 residues. The germline V and J ends were trimmed by 4 bases and 2 bases, with 18 bases remaining between them. Germline V CDR1 and CDR2: SGDLS, YYNGEE. CDR3 region: CASSFNPQDRQETQYF. DNA for the CDR3: TGTGCCAGCAGCTTCAACCCCCAGGACAGACAAGAGACCCAGTACTTC.

This sequence joins TRBV5-1 and TRBJ2-5; D possibly corresponds to TRBD1 (8 bases). The V and J ends lost 4 bases and 0 bases respectively, with 13 bases between them. CDR3 length equals 15 residues. Germline assignment: CDR1 SGHRS and CDR2 YFSETQ. The DNA of the CDR3 is TGCGCCAGCAGCGCGGGGGACAGGAACCAAGAGACCCAGTACTTC. This sequence encodes CASSAGDRNQETQYF.

This chain links TRBV28 with TRBJ1-2, with D uncertain. This CDR3 comprises 13 residues. V lost 4 bases and J 8 bases, leaving 14 bases between the germline ends. Germline V gives CDR1 MDHEN, CDR2 SYDVKM. The CDR3 DNA sequence: TGTGCCAGCAGTTGGAGACATTACCCCGGCTACACCTTC. It translates to CASSWRHYPGYTF.

The chain employs TRBV20-1 and TRBJ2-7; D remains ambiguous. Per the germline V gene, CDR1 is DFQATT and CDR2 is SNEGSKA (reference sequence). Trimming removed 0 bases from V and 2 bases from J, with 8 bases in between. CDR3 size: 13 residues. CDR3 DNA sequence: TGCAGTGCTAGAGATGCCCACGCCTACGAGCAGTACTTC. This gives the protein CSARDAHAYEQYF.

The gene calls are TRBV5-1 and TRBJ2-1; D is perhaps TRBD1 (6 bases). CDR1 is SGHRS, CDR2 YFSETQ, per germline. The CDR3 consists of 15 residues. The V gene lost 3 bases and the J gene lost 11 bases, with 21 bases spanning the gap. CDR3 in DNA: TGCGCCAGCAGCTCTGCCCCTGCAGGGGCCGGACAGCAGTTCTTC. Protein sequence: CASSSAPAGAGQQFF.

This clonotype was detected many times. This chain connects TRBV28 to TRBJ2-7; tentative D call: TRBD2 (6 bases). CDR1 MDHEN and CDR2 SYDVKM come from the germline V gene. This CDR3 has 14 amino acids. Deletions cut 7 bases from V and 4 bases from J, with 17 bases between. DNA for the CDR3: TGTGCCAGCAACGTACCGGGACTTTCATACGAGCAGTACTTC. Protein sequence: CASNVPGLSYEQYF.

This clonotype has a handful of counts. V usage is TRBV6-1 and J usage is TRBJ2-6, with 7 bases fitting TRBD1. Trimming cost V 7 bases and J 1 base; bases outside gene matches: 7. This CDR3 is 16 amino acids long. From germline, CDR1 is MNHNS and CDR2 SASEGT. CDR3 sequence: CASTPRQGSGANVLTF. CDR3 DNA sequence: TGTGCCAGCACCCCAAGACAGGGATCTGGGGCCAACGTCCTGACTTTC.

Regarding this clonotype: A much larger clonotype is one base distant, so this may be a read error. The conserved phenylalanine or tryptophan is not found at the CDR3 terminus, so this likely reflects a read error. CDR3 nucleotides: TGCAGTGCTAATCAACAGGGGGTAGGAGTGATCGACACTGAAGCTTTCCTT. Its translation: CSANQQGVGVIDTEAFL. The V call is TRBV20-1, the J call TRBJ1-1, with 8 nucleotides matching TRBD1. The germline V gene has CDR1 DFQATT and CDR2 SNEGSKA (reference sequence). The CDR3 contains 17 residues. V lost 4 bases, J lost 3 bases, and 16 bases stayed unmatched.

This clonotype was picked up a small number of times. The chain recombines TRBV20-1 with TRBJ2-3, with D unresolved. The CDR3 has 13 residues. Deletions cut 4 bases from V and 0 bases from J, with 8 bases between. The germline CDR1 and CDR2 sequences are DFQATT and SNEGSKA (reference sequence). As DNA, the CDR3 is TGCAGTGCTACCTCCGGGAGCACAGATACGCAGTATTTT. Amino acid sequence: CSATSGSTDTQYF.

This clonotype was detected only a few times. The V call is TRBV12-3 or TRBV12-4, the J call TRBJ2-2; 10 positions agree with TRBD1. V shed 5 bases and J 3 bases; nucleotides not matched to a gene: 6. The CDR3 sequence is 16 residues long. The CDR3 DNA reads as TGTGCCAGCAGTCATAGGGGACAGGGGCACACCGGGGAGCTGTTTTTT. Translating gives CASSHRGQGHTGELFF.